The 24 T cell receptor beta chains in this list originate from one sample, sequenced in a study of vaccination and CD4 T cells after COVID-19. Researchers used the Oncomine TCR Beta short-read assay to sequence DNA from cultured CD4+ T cells. TCRdb independently ran MiXCR on the PCR reads; one entry per CDR3 protein. The sample lists over 9,500 distinct CDR3 sequences, 29% occurring once. The antigens for these receptors are not known. Treatment given: roughly nine-day PBMC culture with coronavirus spike peptide pools or control peptides (ViraFEST assay). Sequencing used cultured CD4+ T cells from blood. The source is a human donor with COVID-19.

A few counts support this clonotype. The V call is TRBV6-2 or TRBV6-3, the J call TRBJ1-1; maybe TRBD1 (6 bases). CDR3 size: 14 residues. Germline V gene lookup returns CDR1 MNHEY and CDR2 SVGEGT. The germline V and J ends were trimmed by 6 bases and 1 base, with 12 bases remaining between them. Here the CDR3 reads CASSYRARNTEAFF. The CDR3 DNA reads TGTGCCAGCAGCTACAGGGCAAGGAACACTGAAGCTTTCTTT.

A note on this clonotype: It may be a read error: a sequence one base away is much more abundant. V gene TRBV20-1 combines with J gene TRBJ2-1; 14 bases are shared with TRBD2. This CDR3 is 15 amino acids long. Germline CDR1 and CDR2: DFQATT and SNEGSKA (reference sequence). V shed 1 base and J 9 bases; nucleotides not matched to a gene: 5. CDR3 in amino acids: CSARGPGLAGVEQFF. CDR3 DNA sequence: TGCAGTGCTAGAGGCCCGGGACTAGCGGGGGTTGAGCAGTTCTTC.

Only a few counts were recorded for this clonotype. In nucleotides, the CDR3 is TGTGCCAGCAGTTCTGGAACCTATGGCTACACCTTC. This encodes CASSSGTYGYTF. This chain links TRBV27 with TRBJ1-2; unclear D gene. The V end was cut by 4 bases, the J end by 4 bases, with 7 bases between. There are 12 residues in the CDR3. CDR1 and CDR2 (germline): MNHEY, SMNVEV (reference sequence).

This clonotype was found a few times. V is TRBV12-3 or TRBV12-4 and J is TRBJ2-3; no clear D gene. This CDR3 region has 11 residues. The V end was cut by 5 bases, the J end by 2 bases, with 2 bases between. This chain's CDR3 is CASSATDTQYF. The CDR3 DNA sequence: TGTGCCAGCAGTGCCACAGATACGCAGTATTTT.

This clonotype has a handful of counts. The chain joins TRBV7-2 to TRBJ2-7, with a possible D match to TRBD1 (5 bases). CDR1 and CDR2 from the germline V gene are SGHTA and FQGNSA. This CDR3 contains 14 residues. V was trimmed by 5 bases and J by 0 bases, leaving 11 bases between them. CDR3 sequence: CASSLRQPSYEQYF. The DNA of the CDR3 is TGTGCCAGCAGCCTCCGACAGCCCTCCTACGAGCAGTACTTC. The full variable domain, in which reference TRBV7-2 and TRBJ2-7 provide the parts outside the CDR3, is GAGVSQSPSNKVTEKGKDVELRCDPISGHTALYWYRQSLGQGLEFLIYFQGNSAPDKSGLPSDRFSAERTGGSVSTLTIQRTQQEDSAVYLCASSLRQPSYEQYFGPGTRLTVT.

This chain joins TRBV11-3 and TRBJ1-1; 7 bases match TRBD1. The length of the CDR3 is 14 residues. Germline trimming cut 5 bases from V and 5 bases from J; bases unmatched to any gene: 8. Germline V gene lookup returns CDR1 SGHNT and CDR2 YENEEA. In DNA form, the CDR3 reads TGTGCCAGCAGCCGCCGACAGGGAGGGACTGAAGCTTTCTTT. Translation gives CASSRRQGGTEAFF.

This clonotype was counted between two and nine times. J is TRBJ1-1 and V is TRBV7-8, with D possibly being TRBD1 (5 bases). Germline values: CDR1 SGHVS, CDR2 FQNEAQ. The CDR3 consists of 15 residues. V lost 5 bases to trimming and J lost 4 bases, with 17 bases between them. CDR3 region: CASSRRQTRATEAFF. CDR3 nucleotides: TGTGCCAGCAGCAGAAGACAGACTCGTGCCACTGAAGCTTTCTTT.

In this sample, this clonotype is large. The chain joins TRBV15 to TRBJ1-5, with D uncertain. Trimming took off 5 bases at V and 4 bases at J, with 6 bases between the two ends. The germline gives CDR1 LNHNV, CDR2 YYDKDF (reference sequence). This CDR3 has 12 amino acids. The CDR3 region has the DNA TGTGCCACCAGCTATGGTAATCAGCCCCAGCATTTT. Translated, it gives CATSYGNQPQHF.

In DNA, the CDR3 is TGTGCCAGCAGTCCACCCGGGACAGGAGGGGAGACCCAGTACTTC. Its protein product is CASSPPGTGGETQYF. The chain carries TRBV25-1 and TRBJ2-5; TRBD1 agrees at 8 bases. The CDR3 has 15 amino acids. CDR1 and CDR2 (germline): MGHDK, SYGVNS. The ends lost 5 bases at V and 5 bases at J; junction bases unmatched: 10. Looking up the rest from reference TRBV25-1 and TRBJ2-5 gives the full variable domain: EADIYQTPRYLVIGTGKKITLECSQTMGHDKMYWYQQDPGMELHLIHYSYGVNSTEKGDLSSESTVSRIRTEHFPLTLESARPSHTSQYLCASSPPGTGGETQYFGPGTRLLVL.

This chain uses TRBV5-1 with TRBJ1-1; D call uncertain. The CDR3 contains 16 residues. Germline assignment: CDR1 SGHRS and CDR2 YFSETQ. V was shortened by 0 bases and J by 0 bases, with 12 bases between the two germline ends. CDR3 protein: CASSLAINLLNTEAFF. DNA for the CDR3: TGCGCCAGCAGCTTGGCCATTAATCTACTGAACACTGAAGCTTTCTTT.

This clonotype was recorded a few times. The chain carries TRBV6-1 and TRBJ1-1, with D possibly being TRBD1 (5 bases). Germline-derived CDR1 and CDR2 are MNHNS and SASEGT. The ends were cut back, 2 bases at V and 4 bases at J, with 14 bases in the middle. The CDR3 sequence is 15 residues long. The CDR3 region is CASSERSLGGTEAFF. The CDR3 nucleotides read TGTGCCAGCAGTGAACGGAGCTTGGGGGGCACTGAAGCTTTCTTT.

A remark on this clonotype: A junction end diverges from the germline sequence, so it may reflect a read error. The chain carries TRBV5-1 and TRBJ2-1; D is perhaps TRBD1 or TRBD2 (5 bases each). The length of the CDR3 is 15 residues. CDR1 and CDR2 from the germline V gene are SGHRS and YFSETQ. The CDR3 DNA follows: TGCGCCAGCAGATTGGGACCGGAGAATTACAATGAGCAGTTCTTC. It translates to CASRLGPENYNEQFF.

In this sample, this clonotype turned up a few times. The CDR3 here is CASSLDTMNTEAFF. The CDR3 DNA is TGTGCCAGCAGCTTAGATACCATGAACACTGAAGCTTTCTTT. This chain links TRBV9 with TRBJ1-1; D uncertain. Germline CDR1 and CDR2: SGDLS and YYNGEE. V dropped 4 bases and J dropped 0 bases, with 10 bases sitting between them. This CDR3 region has 14 residues.

The V and J genes are TRBV5-4 and TRBJ2-3; TRBD1 might be the D (5 bases). The V gene's germline CDR1 is SGHNT and CDR2 YYREEE (reference sequence). CDR3 length: 15 residues. V dropped 4 bases and J dropped 5 bases, with 17 bases sitting between them. DNA for the CDR3: TGTGCCAGCAGCGGGTCGGGCAGGGATGAAGATACGCAGTATTTT. Translating it yields CASSGSGRDEDTQYF.

This clonotype occurred a few times. The chain carries TRBV20-1 and TRBJ2-1; 11 bases line up with TRBD2. The CDR3 has 17 residues. CDR1 DFQATT and CDR2 SNEGSKA come from the germline V gene (reference sequence). Trimming cost V 1 base and J 1 base; bases outside gene matches: 6. The DNA for the CDR3 is TGCAGTGCTAGAGGGGCTAGCGGGGGGAAATCCTACAATGAGCAGTTCTTC. Protein product: CSARGASGGKSYNEQFF.

This rearrangement joins TRBV20-1 to TRBJ1-2; no clear D gene. The CDR3 is 11 amino acids. The V gene's germline CDR1 is DFQATT and CDR2 SNEGSKA (reference sequence). Trimming shortened V by 6 bases and J by 8 bases, and 13 bases separated the two germline ends. In DNA form, the CDR3 reads TGCAGTGCCCAGACAAGGGTGGGCTACACCTTC. Protein sequence: CSAQTRVGYTF.

The rearrangement joins TRBV28 to TRBJ2-1; 8 bases are shared with TRBD2. The length of the CDR3 is 14 residues. V dropped 6 bases and J dropped 9; count of bases not matched to a gene: 10. Germline lookup yields CDR1 MDHEN and CDR2 SYDVKM. CDR3 nucleotides: TGTGCCAGCAGCCGTCATAGCGGGGCAGGTGAGCAGTTCTTC. Amino acid sequence: CASSRHSGAGEQFF.

The chain couples TRBV5-1 to TRBJ2-5; TRBD1 matches 10 bases. The junction had 7 bases not matched to a gene; V was cut back by 7 bases and J by 1 base. Per germline, CDR1 SGHRS and CDR2 YFSETQ. This CDR3 has 15 residues. CDR3 protein: CASLRDRGSQETQYF. CDR3 bases: TGCGCCAGCCTTCGGGACAGGGGAAGCCAAGAGACCCAGTACTTC. Filled out from reference TRBV5-1 and TRBJ2-5, the complete variable domain reads KAGVTQTPRYLIKTRGQQVTLSCSPISGHRSVSWYQQTPGQGLQFLFEYFSETQRNKGNFPGRFSGRQFSNSRSEMNVSTLELGDSALYLCASLRDRGSQETQYFGPGTRLLVL.

J is TRBJ2-7 and V is TRBV6-1; TRBD2 might be the D (5 bases). V dropped 6 bases and J dropped 3 bases, with 9 bases sitting between them. The length of the CDR3 is 12 residues. The germline V gene has CDR1 MNHNS and CDR2 SASEGT. In nucleotides, the CDR3 is TGTGCCAGCAGGGTCGGGAACTACGAGCAGTACTTC. This gives the protein CASRVGNYEQYF.

This clonotype was seen more than once but under ten times. The chain couples TRBV5-1 to TRBJ1-5; possibly TRBD1 for D (6 bases). The CDR3 extends over 16 amino acids. Germline V gene data show CDR1 as SGHRS and CDR2 as YFSETQ. Between the trimmed V and J ends, which lost 4 bases and 2 bases, there was a span of 16 bases. Written as DNA, the CDR3 is TGCGCCAGCAGCCCGGGGGCACAGGGTGGCAATCAGCCCCAGCATTTT. It yields the protein CASSPGAQGGNQPQHF.

The chain uses TRBV20-1 and TRBJ2-4; 8 bases fit TRBD1. Per germline, CDR1 DFQATT and CDR2 SNEGSKA (reference sequence). V lost 3 bases to trimming and J lost 12 bases; unmatched junction nucleotides: 7. There are 12 residues in the CDR3. The CDR3 region has the DNA TGCAGTGCTAGCGGTCAGACAGGGGATCAGTACTTC. Protein: CSASGQTGDQYF.

The chain couples TRBV18 to TRBJ2-5; D gene ambiguous. The CDR3 has 13 amino acids. V was pared by 4 bases and J by 5 bases, with 11 bases between. The germline gives CDR1 KGHSH, CDR2 LQKENI. CDR3 bases: TGTGCCAGCTCACGATCGAAGTCTGAGACCCAGTACTTC. It yields the protein CASSRSKSETQYF.

This clonotype came up a few times. The V call is TRBV5-4, the J call TRBJ2-3; 14 bases agree with TRBD2. The CDR3 is 17 residues long. The V segment lost 2 bases and the J segment 5 bases; nucleotides outside the gene matches: 7. Per germline, CDR1 SGHNT and CDR2 YYREEE (reference sequence). CDR3 sequence: CASSFFGLAGGRDTQYF. In DNA form, the CDR3 reads TGTGCCAGCAGCTTTTTTGGACTAGCGGGGGGCCGAGATACGCAGTATTTT. Variable domain in full (rest from reference TRBV5-4 and TRBJ2-3): ETGVTQSPTHLIKTRGQQVTLRCSSQSGHNTVSWYQQALGQGPQFIFQYYREEENGRGNFPPRFSGLQFPNYSSELNVNALELDDSALYLCASSFFGLAGGRDTQYFGPGTRLTVL.

This clonotype was counted only a few times. The V call is TRBV7-2, the J call TRBJ1-1; unclear D gene. CDR3 size: 14 residues. The V end lost 2 bases, the J end lost 7 bases, and 14 bases lay between the germline ends. Germline V gene data show CDR1 as SGHTA and CDR2 as FQGNSA. The CDR3 is CASSLPSSAFEAFF. The DNA of the CDR3 is TGTGCCAGCAGCTTACCATCCTCGGCATTTGAAGCTTTCTTT.